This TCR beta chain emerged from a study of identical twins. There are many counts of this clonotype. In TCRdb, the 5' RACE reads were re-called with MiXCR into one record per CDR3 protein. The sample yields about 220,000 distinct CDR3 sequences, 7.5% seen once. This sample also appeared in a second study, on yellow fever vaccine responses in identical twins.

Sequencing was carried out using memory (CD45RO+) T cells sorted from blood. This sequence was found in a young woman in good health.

The CDR3 spells CASTPWRGGLTYEQYF. CDR3 DNA: TGTGCCAGCACTCCCTGGAGGGGCGGATTAACCTACGAGCAGTACTTC. The rearrangement uses TRBV6-2 or TRBV6-3 and TRBJ2-7; D perhaps matches TRBD2 (6 bases). The V end was cut by 7 bases, the J end by 2 bases, with 21 bases between. The CDR3 consists of 16 residues. Germline-derived CDR1 and CDR2 are MNHEY and SVGEGT.